These 5 T cell receptor beta chains share one sample of origin, sequenced in a study of T cells in Graves' hyperthyroidism and ophthalmopathy. RNA transcripts were the template for amplifying TCR beta CDR3 regions. The HTBI primer set was used in a first-round RT-PCR of the TCR CDR3. A single record per CDR3 protein comes from TCRdb applying MiXCR to the multiplex PCR reads. The sample shows hundreds of thousands of distinct CDR3 sequences, under 60% of them seen only once. Sequencing was performed on peripheral blood or thyroid tissue (not recorded which). The receptors shown here come from a woman younger than 30 with Graves' hyperthyroidism.

This clonotype was picked up a small number of times. V is TRBV5-6 and J is TRBJ1-2, with a tentative D call TRBD1 (6 bases). This CDR3 contains 14 residues. V shed 0 bases and J shed 6 bases, with 12 bases lying between them. The V gene's germline CDR1 is SGHDT and CDR2 YYEEEE. The CDR3 reads CASSLVLGADGYTF. Here the CDR3 DNA reads TGTGCCAGCAGCTTGGTCCTGGGGGCGGATGGCTACACCTTC.

The chain joins TRBV29-1 to TRBJ2-5, with 7 bases matching TRBD2. This CDR3 region has 13 residues. The germline V gene encodes CDR1 SQVTM and CDR2 ANQGSEA. J was trimmed by 2 bases and V by 8 bases; bases with no gene match: 8. The CDR3 DNA is TGCAGCTTAGGCGTTAGCGGGCAAGAGACCCAGTACTTC. Amino acids: CSLGVSGQETQYF.

As concerns this clonotype: This may stem from a read error, because a much larger clone lies one nucleotide away. The rearrangement joins TRBV2 to TRBJ1-5; TRBD1 matches at 7 bases. CDR3 size: 11 residues. Per the germline V gene, CDR1 is SNHLY and CDR2 is FYNNEI. CDR3 sequence reads: CASGTDQPRHF. The CDR3 DNA reads TGTGCCAGCGGGACAGATCAACCCCGGCATTTT. Full variable domain (rest looked up from reference TRBV2 and TRBJ1-5): EPEVTQTPSHQVTQMGQEVILRCVPISNHLYFYWYRQILGQKVEFLVSFYNNEISEKSEIFDDQFSVERPDGSNFTLKIRSTKLEDSAMYFCASGTDQPRHFGDGTRLSIL.

This clonotype was recorded at least ten times. The V and J genes are TRBV7-8 and TRBJ1-1; 7 bases fit TRBD1. Germline CDR1 reads SGHVS; CDR2 reads FQNEAQ. Trimming cost V 7 bases and J 0 bases; bases outside gene matches: 5. The CDR3 sequence is 14 residues long. CDR3 nucleotide sequence: TGTGCCAGCACCTTGGGACAGCTGAACACTGAAGCTTTCTTT. Translated, it gives CASTLGQLNTEAFF.

The gene calls are TRBV7-9 and TRBJ1-2; D not resolved. The CDR3 is 11 residues long. The germline V gene encodes CDR1 SEHNR and CDR2 FQNEAQ (reference sequence). Trimming took off 5 bases at V and 12 bases at J, with 13 bases between the two ends. CDR3 amino acids: CASSLNSGNTF. The DNA for the CDR3 is TGTGCCAGCAGCCTGAACTCTGGAAACACCTTC.